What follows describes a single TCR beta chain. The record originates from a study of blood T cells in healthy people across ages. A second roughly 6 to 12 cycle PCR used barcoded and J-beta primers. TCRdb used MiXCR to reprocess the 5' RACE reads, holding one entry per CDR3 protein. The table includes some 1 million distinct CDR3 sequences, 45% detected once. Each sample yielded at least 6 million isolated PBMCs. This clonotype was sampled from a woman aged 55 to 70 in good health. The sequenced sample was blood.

The CDR3 nucleotides are TGTGCCAGCAGTTTGACTAGCGGGAGGGTTGGGAATGAGCAGTTCTTC. Protein product: CASSLTSGRVGNEQFF. J is TRBJ2-1 and V is TRBV12-3 or TRBV12-4, with 14 bases identical to TRBD2. This CDR3 spans 16 amino acids. Trimming took 3 bases from V and 7 from J; bases not matched to a gene: 5.